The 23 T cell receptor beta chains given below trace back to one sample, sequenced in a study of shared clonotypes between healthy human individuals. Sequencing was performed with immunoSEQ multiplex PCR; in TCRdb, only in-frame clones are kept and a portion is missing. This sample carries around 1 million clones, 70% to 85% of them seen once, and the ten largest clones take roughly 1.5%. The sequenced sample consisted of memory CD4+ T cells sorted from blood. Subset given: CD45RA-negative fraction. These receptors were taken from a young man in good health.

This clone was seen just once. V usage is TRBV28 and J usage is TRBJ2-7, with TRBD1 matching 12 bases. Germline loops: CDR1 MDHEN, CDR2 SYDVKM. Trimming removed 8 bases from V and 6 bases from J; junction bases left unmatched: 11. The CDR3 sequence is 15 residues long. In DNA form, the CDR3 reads TGTGCCAGCTTCAGGAGCGGGACAGGGGGCGTCGAGCAGTACTTC. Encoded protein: CASFRSGTGGVEQYF.

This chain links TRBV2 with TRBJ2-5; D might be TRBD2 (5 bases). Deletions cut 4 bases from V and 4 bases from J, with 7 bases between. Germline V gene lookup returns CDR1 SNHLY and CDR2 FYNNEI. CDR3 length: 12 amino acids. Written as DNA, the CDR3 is TGTGCCAGCAGTGTTGAGGGAGAGACCCAGTACTTC. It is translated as CASSVEGETQYF.

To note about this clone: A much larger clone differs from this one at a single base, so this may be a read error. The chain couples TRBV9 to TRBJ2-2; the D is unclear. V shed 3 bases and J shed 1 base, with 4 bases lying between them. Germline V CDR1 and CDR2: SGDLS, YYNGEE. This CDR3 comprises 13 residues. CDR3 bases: TGTGCCAGCAGCGGACAGAACACCGGGGAGCTGTTTTTT. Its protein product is CASSGQNTGELFF.

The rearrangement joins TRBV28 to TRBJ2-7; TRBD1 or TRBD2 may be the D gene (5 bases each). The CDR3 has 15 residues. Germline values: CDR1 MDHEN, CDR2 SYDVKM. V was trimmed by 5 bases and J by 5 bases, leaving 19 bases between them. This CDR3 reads CASSIFRVTEDEQYF. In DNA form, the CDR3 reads TGTGCCAGCAGTATCTTCAGGGTAACGGAGGACGAGCAGTACTTC.

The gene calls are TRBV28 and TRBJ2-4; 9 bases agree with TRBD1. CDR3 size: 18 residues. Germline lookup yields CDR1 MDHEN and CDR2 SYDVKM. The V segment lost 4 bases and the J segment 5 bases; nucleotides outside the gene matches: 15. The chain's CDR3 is CASSSALGTGRIENIQYF. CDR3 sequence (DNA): TGTGCCAGCAGTTCTGCCCTGGGGACAGGGCGGATTGAAAACATTCAGTACTTC.

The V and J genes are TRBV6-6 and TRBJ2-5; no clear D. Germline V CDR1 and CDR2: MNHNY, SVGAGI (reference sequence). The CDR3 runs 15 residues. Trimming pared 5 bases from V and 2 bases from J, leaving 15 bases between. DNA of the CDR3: TGTGCCAGCAGTGACCCACACGGTGAACAAGAGACCCAGTACTTC. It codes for CASSDPHGEQETQYF.

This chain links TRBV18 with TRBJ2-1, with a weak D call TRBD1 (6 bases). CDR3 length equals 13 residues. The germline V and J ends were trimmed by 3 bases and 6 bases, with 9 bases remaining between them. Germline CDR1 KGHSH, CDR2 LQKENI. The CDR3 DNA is TGTGCCAGCTCACCCGACAGGACCAATGAGCAGTTCTTC. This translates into CASSPDRTNEQFF. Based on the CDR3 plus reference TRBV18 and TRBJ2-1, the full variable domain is NAGVMQNPRHLVRRRGQEARLRCSPMKGHSHVYWYRQLPEEGLKFMVYLQKENIIDESGMPKERFSAEFPKEGPSILRIQQVVRGDSAAYFCASSPDRTNEQFFGPGTRLTVL.

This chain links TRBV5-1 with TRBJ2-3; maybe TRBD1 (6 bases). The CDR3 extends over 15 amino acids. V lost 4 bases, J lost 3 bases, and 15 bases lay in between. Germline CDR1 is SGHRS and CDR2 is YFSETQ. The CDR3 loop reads CASSPRGGVTDTQYF. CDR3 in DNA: TGCGCCAGCAGCCCCAGGGGTGGGGTAACAGATACGCAGTATTTT.

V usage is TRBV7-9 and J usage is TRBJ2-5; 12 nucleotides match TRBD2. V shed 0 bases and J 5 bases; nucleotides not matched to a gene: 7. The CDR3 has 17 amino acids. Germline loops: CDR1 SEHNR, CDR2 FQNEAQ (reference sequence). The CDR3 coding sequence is TGTGCCAGCAGCTTAGCGGCTAGCGGGAGGGCCCACGAGACCCAGTACTTC. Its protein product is CASSLAASGRAHETQYF.

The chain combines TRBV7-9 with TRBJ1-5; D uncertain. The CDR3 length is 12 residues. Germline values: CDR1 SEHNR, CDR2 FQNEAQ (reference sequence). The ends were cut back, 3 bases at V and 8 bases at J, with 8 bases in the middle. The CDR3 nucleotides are TGTGCCAGCAGCTTTCACCCCGAGCCCCAGCATTTT. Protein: CASSFHPEPQHF.

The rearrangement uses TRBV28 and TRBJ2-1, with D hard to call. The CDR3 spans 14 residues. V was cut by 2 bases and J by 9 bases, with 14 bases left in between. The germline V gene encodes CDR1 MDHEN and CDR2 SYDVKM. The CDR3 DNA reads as TGTGCCAGCAGTTTAGGCCTTACTTTTGTTGAGCAGTTCTTC. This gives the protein CASSLGLTFVEQFF.

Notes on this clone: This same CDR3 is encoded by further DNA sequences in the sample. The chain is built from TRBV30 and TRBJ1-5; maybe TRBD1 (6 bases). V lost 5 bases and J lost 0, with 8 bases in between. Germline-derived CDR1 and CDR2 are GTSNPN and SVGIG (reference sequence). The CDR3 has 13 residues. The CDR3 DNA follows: TGTGCCTGGCGGACAGATAGCAATCAGCCCCAGCATTTT. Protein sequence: CAWRTDSNQPQHF. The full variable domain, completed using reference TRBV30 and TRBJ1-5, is SQTIHQWPATLVQPVGSPLSLECTVEGTSNPNLYWYRQAAGRGLQLLFYSVGIGQISSEVPQNLSASRPQDRQFILSSKKLLLSDSGFYLCAWRTDSNQPQHFGDGTRLSIL.

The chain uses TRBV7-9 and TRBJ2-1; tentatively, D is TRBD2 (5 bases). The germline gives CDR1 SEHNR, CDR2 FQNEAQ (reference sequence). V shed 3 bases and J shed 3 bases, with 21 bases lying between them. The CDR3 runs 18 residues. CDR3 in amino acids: CASSFSVLAAVLYNEQFF. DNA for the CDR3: TGTGCCAGCAGCTTCTCCGTACTGGCAGCGGTCCTCTACAATGAGCAGTTCTTC. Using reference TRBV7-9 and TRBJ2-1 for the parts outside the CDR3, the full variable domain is DTGVSQNPRHKITKRGQNVTFRCDPISEHNRLYWYRQTLGQGPEFLTYFQNEAQLEKSRLLSDRFSAERPKGSFSTLEIQRTEQGDSAMYLCASSFSVLAAVLYNEQFFGPGTRLTVL.

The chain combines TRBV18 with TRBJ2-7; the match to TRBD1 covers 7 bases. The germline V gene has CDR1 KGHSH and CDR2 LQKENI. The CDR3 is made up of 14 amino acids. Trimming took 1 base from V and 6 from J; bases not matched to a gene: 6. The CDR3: CASSPQTGMVEQYF. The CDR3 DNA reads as TGTGCCAGCTCACCACAGACAGGGATGGTCGAGCAGTACTTC.

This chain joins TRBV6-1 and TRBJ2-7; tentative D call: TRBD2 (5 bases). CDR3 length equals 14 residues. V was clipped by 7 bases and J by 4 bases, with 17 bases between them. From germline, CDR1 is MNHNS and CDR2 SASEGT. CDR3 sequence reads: CASKRVSSTYEQYF. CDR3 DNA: TGTGCCAGCAAGAGGGTGAGCTCGACATACGAGCAGTACTTC.

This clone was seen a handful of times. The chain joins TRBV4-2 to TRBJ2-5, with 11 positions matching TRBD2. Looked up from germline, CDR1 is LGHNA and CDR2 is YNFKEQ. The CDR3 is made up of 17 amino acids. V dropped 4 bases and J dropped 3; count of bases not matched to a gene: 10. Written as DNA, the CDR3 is TGTGCCAGCAGCCGAACTCTTAGCGGGGGGGCCGAAGAGACCCAGTACTTC. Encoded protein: CASSRTLSGGAEETQYF.

CDR3 region: CASSFPEPPNTQYF. The CDR3 nucleotides are TGTGCCAGCAGCTTCCCGGAACCTCCTAATACGCAGTATTTT. The V call is TRBV7-9, the J call TRBJ2-3, with D unresolved. V was shortened by 3 bases and J by 7 bases, with 14 bases between the two germline ends. CDR1 SEHNR and CDR2 FQNEAQ come from the germline V gene (reference sequence). This CDR3 region has 14 residues.

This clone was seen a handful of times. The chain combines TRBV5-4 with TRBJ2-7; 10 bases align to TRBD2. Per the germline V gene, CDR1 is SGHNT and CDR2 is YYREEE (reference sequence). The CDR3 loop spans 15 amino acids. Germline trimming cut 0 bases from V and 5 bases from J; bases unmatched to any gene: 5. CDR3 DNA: TGTGCCAGCAGCTTGGGCAGCGGGAGGGAGAACGAGCAGTACTTC. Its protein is CASSLGSGRENEQYF. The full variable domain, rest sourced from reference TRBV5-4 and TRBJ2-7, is ETGVTQSPTHLIKTRGQQVTLRCSSQSGHNTVSWYQQALGQGPQFIFQYYREEENGRGNFPPRFSGLQFPNYSSELNVNALELDDSALYLCASSLGSGRENEQYFGPGTRLTVT.

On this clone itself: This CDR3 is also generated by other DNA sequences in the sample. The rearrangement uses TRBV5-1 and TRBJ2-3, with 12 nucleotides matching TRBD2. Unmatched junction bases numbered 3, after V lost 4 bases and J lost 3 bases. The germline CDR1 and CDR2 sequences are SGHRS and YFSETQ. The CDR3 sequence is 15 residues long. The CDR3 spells CASSQTSGGTDTQYF. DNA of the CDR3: TGCGCCAGCAGCCAAACTAGCGGGGGGACAGATACGCAGTATTTT.

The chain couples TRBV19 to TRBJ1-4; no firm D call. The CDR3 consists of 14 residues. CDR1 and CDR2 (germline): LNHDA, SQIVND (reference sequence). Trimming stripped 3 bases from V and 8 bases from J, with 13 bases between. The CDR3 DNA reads TGTGCCAGTAGTATTCTCAGTGGCGGGGAAAAACTGTTTTTT. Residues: CASSILSGGEKLFF.

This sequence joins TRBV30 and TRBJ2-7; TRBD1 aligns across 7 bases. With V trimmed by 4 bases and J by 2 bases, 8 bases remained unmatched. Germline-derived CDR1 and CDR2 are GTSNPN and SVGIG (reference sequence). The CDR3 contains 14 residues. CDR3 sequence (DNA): TGTGCCTGGATTCCCCGGGACAGAGCCTACGAGCAGTACTTC. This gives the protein CAWIPRDRAYEQYF.

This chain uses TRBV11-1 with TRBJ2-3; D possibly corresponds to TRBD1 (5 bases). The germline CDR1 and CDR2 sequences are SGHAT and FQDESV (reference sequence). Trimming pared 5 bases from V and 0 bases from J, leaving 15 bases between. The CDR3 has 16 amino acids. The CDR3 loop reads CASSPRPQGSTDTQYF. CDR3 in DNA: TGTGCCAGCAGCCCCCGACCGCAGGGTAGCACAGATACGCAGTATTTT.

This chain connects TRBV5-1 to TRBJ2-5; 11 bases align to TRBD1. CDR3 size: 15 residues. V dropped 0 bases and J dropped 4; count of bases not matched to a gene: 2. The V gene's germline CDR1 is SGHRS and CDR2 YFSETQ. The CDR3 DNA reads TGCGCCAGCAGCTTGGTCGGGACAGGGGGAGAGACCCAGTACTTC. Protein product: CASSLVGTGGETQYF.